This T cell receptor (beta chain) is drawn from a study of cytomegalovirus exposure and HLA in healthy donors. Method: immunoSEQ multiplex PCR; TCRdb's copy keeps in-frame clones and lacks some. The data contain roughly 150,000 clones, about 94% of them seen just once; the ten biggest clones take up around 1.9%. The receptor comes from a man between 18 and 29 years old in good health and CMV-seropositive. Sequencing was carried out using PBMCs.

CDR3 in DNA: TGTGCCAGTAGTGCCGACAGGGGACTCTATGGCTACACCTTC. This encodes CASSADRGLYGYTF. The V call is TRBV19, the J call TRBJ1-2; 8 positions match TRBD1. Germline assignment: CDR1 LNHDA and CDR2 SQIVND (reference sequence). V lost 5 bases to trimming and J lost 4 bases; unmatched junction nucleotides: 6. This CDR3 spans 14 amino acids.